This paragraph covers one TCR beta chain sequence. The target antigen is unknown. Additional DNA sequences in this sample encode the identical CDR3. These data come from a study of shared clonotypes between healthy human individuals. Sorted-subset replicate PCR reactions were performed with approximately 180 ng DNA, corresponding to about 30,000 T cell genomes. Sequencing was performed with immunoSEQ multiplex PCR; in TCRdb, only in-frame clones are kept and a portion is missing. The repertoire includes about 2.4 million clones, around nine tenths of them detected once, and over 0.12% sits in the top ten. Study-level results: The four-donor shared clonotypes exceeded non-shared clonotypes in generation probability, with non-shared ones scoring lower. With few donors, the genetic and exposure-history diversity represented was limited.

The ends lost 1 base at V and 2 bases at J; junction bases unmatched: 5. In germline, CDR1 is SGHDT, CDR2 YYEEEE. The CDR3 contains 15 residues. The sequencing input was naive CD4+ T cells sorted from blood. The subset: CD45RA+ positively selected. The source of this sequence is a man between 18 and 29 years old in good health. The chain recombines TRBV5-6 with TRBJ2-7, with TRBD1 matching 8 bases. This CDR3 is CASSLPGTGTYEQYF. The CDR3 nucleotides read TGTGCCAGCAGCTTGCCCGGGACAGGTACCTACGAGCAGTACTTC.